This TCR beta chain was identified in a study of early T cells in non-severe SARS-CoV-2 infection (dated by TCRdb to 2020 to 2023). Notes on the research overall: Bulk RNA from unsorted whole blood was used for TCR sequencing, so alpha and beta chains could not be paired. On the study overall, not on this receptor specifically: Matching against VDJdb was skewed toward anti-spike CD8 responses, likely underestimated virus-specific expansions, and missed private and CD4 specificities.

The library relied on 5' RACE. Sequenced using a NextSeq 500. Unique molecular identifiers were attached to individual cDNA molecules in the TCR library protocol so that sequencing error and PCR bias could be corrected. Both TCR alpha and beta chains were sequenced, and tight co-correlation was observed between alpha and beta sequence abundances in each sample. Per the authors' processing: Decombinator V4 was used to annotate the V gene, J gene and CDR3 of the TCR sequences. Expanded TCRs were defined as changing significantly between any two time points under a Poisson model with p below 0.0001. TCR abundances were normalised to the total number of TCRs sequenced per sample and expressed as counts per million. MAIT TCRs were defined by TRAV1-2 paired with TRAJ12, TRAJ20 or TRAJ33, and iNKT TCRs by TRAV10 paired with TRAJ18. VDJdb, accessed 1 November 2021, was searched for CMV, EBV and SARS-CoV-2 annotated TCRs, with TCRs annotated for multiple antigens excluded. The public reads were run again by TCRdb, first through fastp at Q25 and then through MiXCR, and only productive beta chains were kept. Entries are consolidated by CDR3 protein sequence, retaining the most common genes and DNA. These V and J calls originate from TCRdb's pipeline instead of the authors' own analysis. The sample table holds about 22,000 distinct CDR3 sequences, of which under 4.5% were seen once. Of the sample, roughly 1.5% falls within the top ten clones.

Ends trimmed: V by 4 bases, J by 3 bases; bases unmatched to a gene: 3. Taken from cysteine to phenylalanine, the CDR3 has 15 residues. Only the CDR3 DNA stays, 45 bases, in frame from base 1. Sequences LGHNA (CDR1) and YNFKEQ (CDR2) are obtained from the germline V gene. Details on this clonotype: What this receptor recognizes is not known. Base qualities are not recorded, but no much larger clone differs from it by a single base.

Set within a cohort of healthcare workers in London, UK, this nested case-control study involved weekly PCR testing of nasopharyngeal swabs along with blood sampling. Healthcare workers were enrolled in the week of the UK lockdown, from 23 to 31 March 2020, and were followed every week for up to about 16 weeks. In this chain, TRBV4-2 is recombined with TRBJ2-3; TRBD2 fits 11 bases in the junction. Sequenced: whole blood. The receptor's source is an adult who was a healthcare worker with PCR-confirmed SARS-CoV-2 infection or an uninfected control (not recorded which). Here is the DNA: TGTGCCAGCAGCCCACTAGCGGGGGTAACAGATACGCAGTATTTT. This codes for CASSPLAGVTDTQYF.